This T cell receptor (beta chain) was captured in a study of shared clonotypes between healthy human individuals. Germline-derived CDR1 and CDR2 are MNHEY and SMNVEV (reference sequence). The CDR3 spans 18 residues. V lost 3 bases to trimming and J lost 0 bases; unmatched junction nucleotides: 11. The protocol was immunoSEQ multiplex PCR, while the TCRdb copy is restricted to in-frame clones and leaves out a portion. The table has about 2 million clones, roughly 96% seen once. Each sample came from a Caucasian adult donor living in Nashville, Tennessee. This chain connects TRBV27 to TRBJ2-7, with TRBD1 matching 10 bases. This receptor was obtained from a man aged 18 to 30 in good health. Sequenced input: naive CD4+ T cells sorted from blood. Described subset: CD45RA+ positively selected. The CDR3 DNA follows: TGTGCCAGCAGTTTGAAAGGAGGACAGGGGGGAATCTCCTACGAGCAGTACTTC. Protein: CASSLKGGQGGISYEQYF.